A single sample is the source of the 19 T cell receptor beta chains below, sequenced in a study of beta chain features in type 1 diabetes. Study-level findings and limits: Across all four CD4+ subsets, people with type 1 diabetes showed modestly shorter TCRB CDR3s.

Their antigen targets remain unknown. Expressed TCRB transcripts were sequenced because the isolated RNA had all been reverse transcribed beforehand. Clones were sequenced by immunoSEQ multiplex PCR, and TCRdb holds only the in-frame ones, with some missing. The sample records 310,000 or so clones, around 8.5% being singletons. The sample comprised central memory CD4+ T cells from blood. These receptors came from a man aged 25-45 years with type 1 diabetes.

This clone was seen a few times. CDR3 DNA: TGTGCCAGCGCCGGGACTTCCGAGACCCAGTACTTC. Its translation is CASAGTSETQYF. The V gene is TRBV27, the J gene TRBJ2-5, with D maybe TRBD2 (6 bases). The V gene's germline CDR1 is MNHEY and CDR2 SMNVEV (reference sequence). The CDR3 consists of 12 residues. V lost 8 bases, J lost 5 bases, and 12 bases lay in between.

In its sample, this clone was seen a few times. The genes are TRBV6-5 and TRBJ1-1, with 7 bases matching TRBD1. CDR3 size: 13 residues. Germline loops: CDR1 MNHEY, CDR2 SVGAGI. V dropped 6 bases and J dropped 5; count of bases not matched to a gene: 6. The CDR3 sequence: CASSDRVLTEAFF. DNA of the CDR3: TGTGCCAGCAGCGACAGGGTACTAACTGAAGCTTTCTTT.

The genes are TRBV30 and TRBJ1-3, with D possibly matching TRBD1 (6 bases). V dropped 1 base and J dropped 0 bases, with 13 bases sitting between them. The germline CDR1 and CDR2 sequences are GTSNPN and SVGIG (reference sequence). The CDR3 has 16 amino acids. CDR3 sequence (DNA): TGTGCCTGGAGTGCGCTCCAGGGGAGCTCTGGAAACACCATATATTTT. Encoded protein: CAWSALQGSSGNTIYF.

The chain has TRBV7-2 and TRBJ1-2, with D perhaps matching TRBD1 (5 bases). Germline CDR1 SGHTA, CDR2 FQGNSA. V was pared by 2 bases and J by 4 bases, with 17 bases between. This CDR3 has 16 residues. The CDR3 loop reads CASSLLSGTGTYGYTF. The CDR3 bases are TGTGCCAGCAGCTTACTTTCCGGGACTGGGACCTATGGCTACACCTTC. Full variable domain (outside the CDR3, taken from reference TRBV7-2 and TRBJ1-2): GAGVSQSPSNKVTEKGKDVELRCDPISGHTALYWYRQSLGQGLEFLIYFQGNSAPDKSGLPSDRFSAERTGGSVSTLTIQRTQQEDSAVYLCASSLLSGTGTYGYTFGSGTRLTVV.

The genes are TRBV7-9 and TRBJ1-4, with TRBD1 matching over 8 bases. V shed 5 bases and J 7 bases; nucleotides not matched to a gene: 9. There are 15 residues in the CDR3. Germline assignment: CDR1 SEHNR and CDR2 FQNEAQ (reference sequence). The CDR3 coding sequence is TGTGCCAGCAGCCTACAAACAGGGGGTACTGAAAAACTGTTTTTT. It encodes CASSLQTGGTEKLFF.

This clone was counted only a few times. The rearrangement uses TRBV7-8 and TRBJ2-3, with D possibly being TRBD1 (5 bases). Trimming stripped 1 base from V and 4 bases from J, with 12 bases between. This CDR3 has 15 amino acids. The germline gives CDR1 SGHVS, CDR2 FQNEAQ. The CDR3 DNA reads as TGTGCCAGCAGCTTAGACAGGAATACAGCAGATACGCAGTATTTT. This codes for CASSLDRNTADTQYF.

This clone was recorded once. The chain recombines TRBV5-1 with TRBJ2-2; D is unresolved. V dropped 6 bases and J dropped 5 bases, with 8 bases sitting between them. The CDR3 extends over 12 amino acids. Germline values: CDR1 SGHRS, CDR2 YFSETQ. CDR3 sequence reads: CASTPSTGELFF. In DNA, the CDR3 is TGCGCCAGCACCCCCTCGACCGGGGAGCTGTTTTTT.

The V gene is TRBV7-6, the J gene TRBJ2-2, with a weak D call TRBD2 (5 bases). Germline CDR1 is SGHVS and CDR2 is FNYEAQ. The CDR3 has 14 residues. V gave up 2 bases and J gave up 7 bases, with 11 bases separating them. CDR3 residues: CASSLSPSNGELFF. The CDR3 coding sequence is TGTGCCAGCAGCTTAAGCCCTAGCAACGGGGAGCTGTTTTTT.

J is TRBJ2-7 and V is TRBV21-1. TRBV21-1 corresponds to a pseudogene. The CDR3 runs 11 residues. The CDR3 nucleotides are TGTGCCAGCAGTATGATCTACGAGCAGTACTTC. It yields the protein CASSMIYEQYF.

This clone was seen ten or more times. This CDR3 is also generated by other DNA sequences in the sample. CDR3: CASSLVRGQETQYF. The CDR3 nucleotides read TGTGCCAGCAGCTTAGTCCGCGGCCAAGAGACCCAGTACTTC. The chain links TRBV7-9 to TRBJ2-5; the D is unclear. The CDR3 covers 14 residues. V was trimmed by 1 base and J by 1 base, leaving 7 bases between them. Germline V gene sequence: CDR1 SEHNR, CDR2 FQNEAQ (reference sequence).

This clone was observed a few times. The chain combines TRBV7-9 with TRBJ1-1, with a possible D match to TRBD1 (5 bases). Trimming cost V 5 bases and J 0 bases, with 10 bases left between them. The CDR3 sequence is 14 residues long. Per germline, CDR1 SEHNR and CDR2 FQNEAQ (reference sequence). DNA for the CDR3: TGTGCCAGCAGCCAAGGGGTCCTGAACACTGAAGCTTTCTTT. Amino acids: CASSQGVLNTEAFF.

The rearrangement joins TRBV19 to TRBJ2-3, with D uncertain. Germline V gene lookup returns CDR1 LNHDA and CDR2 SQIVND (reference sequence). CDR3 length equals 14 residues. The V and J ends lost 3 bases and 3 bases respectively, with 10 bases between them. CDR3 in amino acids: CASSIRKGTDTQYF. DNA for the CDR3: TGTGCCAGTAGTATTCGAAAAGGGACAGATACGCAGTATTTT.

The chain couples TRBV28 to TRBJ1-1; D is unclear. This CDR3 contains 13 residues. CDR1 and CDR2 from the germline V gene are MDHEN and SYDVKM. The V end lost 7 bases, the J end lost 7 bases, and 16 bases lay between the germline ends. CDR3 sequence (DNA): TGTGCCAGCAATACTGAGAGGTGGGGTGAAGCTTTCTTT. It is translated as CASNTERWGEAFF.

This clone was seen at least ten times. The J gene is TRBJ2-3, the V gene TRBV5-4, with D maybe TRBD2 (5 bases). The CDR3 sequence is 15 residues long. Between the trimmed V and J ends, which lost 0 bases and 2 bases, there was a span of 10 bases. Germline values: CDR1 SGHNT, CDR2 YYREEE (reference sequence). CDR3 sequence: CASSLDGGYTDTQYF. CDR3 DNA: TGTGCCAGCAGCTTGGACGGAGGATACACAGATACGCAGTATTTT. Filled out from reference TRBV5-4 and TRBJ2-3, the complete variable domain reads ETGVTQSPTHLIKTRGQQVTLRCSSQSGHNTVSWYQQALGQGPQFIFQYYREEENGRGNFPPRFSGLQFPNYSSELNVNALELDDSALYLCASSLDGGYTDTQYFGPGTRLTVL.

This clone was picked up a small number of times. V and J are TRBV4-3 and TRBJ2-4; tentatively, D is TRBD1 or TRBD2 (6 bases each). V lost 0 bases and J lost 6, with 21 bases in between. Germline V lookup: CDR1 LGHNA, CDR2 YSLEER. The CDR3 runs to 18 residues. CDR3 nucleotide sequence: TGCGCCAGCAGCCAAGACGTGCGGGGAATCGGGGGCGGAAACATTCAGTACTTC. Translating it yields CASSQDVRGIGGGNIQYF.

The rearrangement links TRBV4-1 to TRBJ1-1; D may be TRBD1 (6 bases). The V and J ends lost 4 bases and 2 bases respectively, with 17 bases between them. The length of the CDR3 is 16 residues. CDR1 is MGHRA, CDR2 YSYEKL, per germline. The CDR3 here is CASSPLGQKLNTEAFF. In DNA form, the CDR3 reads TGCGCCAGCAGCCCACTGGGACAAAAGCTAAACACTGAAGCTTTCTTT.

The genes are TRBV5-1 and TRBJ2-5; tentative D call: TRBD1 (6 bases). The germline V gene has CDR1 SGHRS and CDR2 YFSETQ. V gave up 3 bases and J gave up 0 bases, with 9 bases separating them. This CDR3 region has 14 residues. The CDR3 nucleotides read TGCGCCAGCAGCTCCCAGGGGAACCAAGAGACCCAGTACTTC. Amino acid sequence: CASSSQGNQETQYF.

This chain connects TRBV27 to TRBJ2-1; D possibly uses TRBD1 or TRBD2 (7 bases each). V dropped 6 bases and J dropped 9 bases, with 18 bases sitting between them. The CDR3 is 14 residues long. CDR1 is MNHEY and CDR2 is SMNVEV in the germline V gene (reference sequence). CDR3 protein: CASSPDREGAEQFF. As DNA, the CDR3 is TGTGCCAGCAGCCCCGACAGGGAGGGGGCTGAGCAGTTCTTC.

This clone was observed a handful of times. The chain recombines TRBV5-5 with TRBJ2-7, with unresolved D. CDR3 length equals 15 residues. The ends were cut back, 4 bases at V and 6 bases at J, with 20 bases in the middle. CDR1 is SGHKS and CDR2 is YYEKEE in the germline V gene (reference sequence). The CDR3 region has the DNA TGTGCCAGCAGCCGTCCCGCAGCGAGCGCGGCCGAGCAGTACTTC. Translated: CASSRPAASAAEQYF.